The 8 T cell receptor beta chains below all came from one sample that was sequenced in a study of blood T cell repertoires in COVID-19. The assay was immunoSEQ multiplex PCR, and TCRdb's table has in-frame clones only and misses some. This table has 330,000 or so clones, roughly nine tenths appearing once. Sequenced sample: PBMCs or T cells enriched from blood (not recorded which). The receptors shown here come from a woman in her 30s who had recovered from COVID-19.

The chain employs TRBV28 and TRBJ1-2; D gene unclear. The CDR3 spans 12 residues. The V gene's germline CDR1 is MDHEN and CDR2 SYDVKM. V was trimmed by 3 bases and J by 1 base, leaving 3 bases between them. This chain's CDR3 is CASSFINYGYTF. CDR3 nucleotide sequence: TGTGCCAGCAGTTTTATTAACTATGGCTACACCTTC.

The CDR3 loop reads CASSDLAGGTLGTQYF. The CDR3 DNA reads TGTGCCAGCAGTGACCTGGCGGGGGGGACCCTTGGTACGCAGTATTTT. The chain links TRBV6-4 to TRBJ2-3; 9 nucleotides match TRBD2. The CDR3 runs 16 residues. Germline-derived CDR1 and CDR2 are MRHNA and SNTAGT. Trimming cost V 2 bases and J 8 bases; bases outside gene matches: 11.

This chain uses TRBV7-2 with TRBJ2-3; 9 bases match TRBD1. J was trimmed by 0 bases and V by 0 bases; bases with no gene match: 4. Germline V gene lookup returns CDR1 SGHTA and CDR2 FQGNSA. This CDR3 contains 17 residues. The CDR3 is CASSLAGTGRSTDTQYF. The CDR3 bases are TGTGCCAGCAGCTTAGCCGGGACAGGGAGAAGCACAGATACGCAGTATTTT.

This chain connects TRBV11-1 to TRBJ2-1; D gene ambiguous. V shed 5 bases and J shed 2 bases, with 7 bases lying between them. Germline V CDR1 and CDR2: SGHAT, FQDESV (reference sequence). The CDR3 sequence is 13 residues long. CDR3 region: CASSIGAYNEQFF. The CDR3 nucleotides are TGTGCCAGCAGCATCGGAGCCTACAATGAGCAGTTCTTC.

The rearrangement uses TRBV19 and TRBJ1-5; D gene ambiguous. Germline lookup yields CDR1 LNHDA and CDR2 SQIVND (reference sequence). The CDR3 is 15 residues long. Trimming stripped 5 bases from V and 0 bases from J, with 11 bases between. In nucleotides, the CDR3 is TGTGCCAGTAGTCCCTGGGGAGATAGCAATCAGCCCCAGCATTTT. This translates into CASSPWGDSNQPQHF.

This rearrangement joins TRBV18 to TRBJ2-1; tentative D call: TRBD1 (6 bases). The CDR3 sequence is 15 residues long. The germline CDR1 and CDR2 sequences are KGHSH and LQKENI. V gave up 4 bases and J gave up 3 bases, with 13 bases separating them. The CDR3 loop is CASSLFRQDYNEQFF. The CDR3 coding sequence is TGTGCCAGCTCACTGTTCCGACAGGACTACAATGAGCAGTTCTTC.

The sample holds one count of this clone. The V gene is TRBV12-3 or TRBV12-4, the J gene TRBJ1-2; 8 bases line up with TRBD1. V dropped 3 bases and J dropped 4; count of bases not matched to a gene: 1. CDR3 length: 13 amino acids. CDR3 residues: CASSLGQVYGYTF. CDR3 coding DNA: TGTGCCAGCAGTTTGGGACAGGTCTATGGCTACACCTTC.

This rearrangement joins TRBV15 to TRBJ2-1, with TRBD1 matching over 10 bases. CDR1 LNHNV and CDR2 YYDKDF come from the germline V gene (reference sequence). This CDR3 is built from 14 residues. V lost 5 bases and J lost 7; bases outside the gene matches: 5. CDR3 in amino acids: CATSGSGQGNEQFF. Written as DNA, the CDR3 is TGTGCCACCAGCGGTTCGGGACAGGGGAATGAGCAGTTCTTC.